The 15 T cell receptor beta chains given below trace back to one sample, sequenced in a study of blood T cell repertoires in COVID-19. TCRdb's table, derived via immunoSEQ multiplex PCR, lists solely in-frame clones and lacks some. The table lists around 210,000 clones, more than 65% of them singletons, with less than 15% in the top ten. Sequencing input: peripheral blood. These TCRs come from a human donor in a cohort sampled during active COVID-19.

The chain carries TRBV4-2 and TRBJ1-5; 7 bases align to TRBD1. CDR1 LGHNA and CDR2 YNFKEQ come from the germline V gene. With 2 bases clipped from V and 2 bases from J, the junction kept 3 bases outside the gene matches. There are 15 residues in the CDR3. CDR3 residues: CASSQRGQGNQPQHF. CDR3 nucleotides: TGTGCCAGCAGCCAACGTGGACAGGGCAATCAGCCCCAGCATTTT.

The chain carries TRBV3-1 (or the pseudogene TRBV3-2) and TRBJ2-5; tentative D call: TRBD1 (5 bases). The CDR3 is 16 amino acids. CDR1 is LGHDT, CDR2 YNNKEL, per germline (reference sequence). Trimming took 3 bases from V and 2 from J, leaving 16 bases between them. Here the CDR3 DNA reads TGTGCCAGCAGCCATCCCCTATGGGGCAGGCAAGAGACCCAGTACTTC. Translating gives CASSHPLWGRQETQYF.

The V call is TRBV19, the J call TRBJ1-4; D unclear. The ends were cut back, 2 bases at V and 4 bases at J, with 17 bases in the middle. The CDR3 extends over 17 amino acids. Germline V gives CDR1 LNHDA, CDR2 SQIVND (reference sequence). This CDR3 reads CASSILAGAFNNEKLFF. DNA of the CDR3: TGTGCCAGTAGTATATTGGCAGGCGCATTTAATAATGAAAAACTGTTTTTT. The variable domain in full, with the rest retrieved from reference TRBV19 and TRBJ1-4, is DGGITQSPKYLFRKEGQNVTLSCEQNLNHDAMYWYRQDPGQGLRLIYYSQIVNDFQKGDIAEGYSVSREKKESFPLTVTSAQKNPTAFYLCASSILAGAFNNEKLFFGSGTQLSVL.

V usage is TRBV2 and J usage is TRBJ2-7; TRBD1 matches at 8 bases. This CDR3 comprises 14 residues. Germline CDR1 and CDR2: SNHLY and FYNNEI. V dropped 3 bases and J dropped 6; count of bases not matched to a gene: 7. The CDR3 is CASSDWDRLREQYF. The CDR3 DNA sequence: TGTGCCAGCAGTGATTGGGACAGGCTCCGCGAGCAGTACTTC.

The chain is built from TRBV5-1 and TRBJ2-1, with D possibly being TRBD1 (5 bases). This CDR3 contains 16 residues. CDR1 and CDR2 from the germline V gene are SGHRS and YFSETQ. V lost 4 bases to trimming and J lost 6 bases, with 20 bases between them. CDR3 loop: CASSTDSSLLFNEQFF. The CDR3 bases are TGCGCCAGCAGCACCGACAGTTCACTCTTGTTCAATGAGCAGTTCTTC.

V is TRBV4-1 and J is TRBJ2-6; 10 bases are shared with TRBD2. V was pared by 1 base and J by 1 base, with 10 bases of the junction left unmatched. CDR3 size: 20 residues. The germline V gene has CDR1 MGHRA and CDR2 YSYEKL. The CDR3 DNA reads TGCGCCAGCAGCCAAGCTGTGATAACTAGCGGGGCATCTGGGGCCAACGTCCTGACTTTC. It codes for CASSQAVITSGASGANVLTF.

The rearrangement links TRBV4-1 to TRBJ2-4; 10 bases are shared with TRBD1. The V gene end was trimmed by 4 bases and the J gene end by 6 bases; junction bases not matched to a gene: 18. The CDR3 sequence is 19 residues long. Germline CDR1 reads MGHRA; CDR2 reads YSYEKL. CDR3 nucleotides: TGCGCCAGCAGCCTCTTAAGGGGACAGGGGTCCCCCCTTTCAAACATTCAGTACTTC. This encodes CASSLLRGQGSPLSNIQYF.

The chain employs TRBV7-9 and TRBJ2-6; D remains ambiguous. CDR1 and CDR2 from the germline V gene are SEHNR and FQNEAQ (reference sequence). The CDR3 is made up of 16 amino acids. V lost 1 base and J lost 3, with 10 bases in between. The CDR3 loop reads CASSLGGFDGANVLTF. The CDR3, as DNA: TGTGCCAGCAGCTTAGGAGGTTTTGATGGGGCCAACGTCCTGACTTTC.

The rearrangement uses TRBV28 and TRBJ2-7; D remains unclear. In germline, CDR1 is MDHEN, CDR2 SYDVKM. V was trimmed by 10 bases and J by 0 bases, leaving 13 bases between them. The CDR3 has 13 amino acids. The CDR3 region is CATETGYSYEQYF. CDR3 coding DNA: TGTGCCACCGAGACTGGATACTCCTACGAGCAGTACTTC.

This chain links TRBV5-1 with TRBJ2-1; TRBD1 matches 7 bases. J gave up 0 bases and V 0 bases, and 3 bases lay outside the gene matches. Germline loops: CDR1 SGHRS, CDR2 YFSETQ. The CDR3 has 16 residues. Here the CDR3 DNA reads TGCGCCAGCAGCTTGGCGGCAGGGGGCTCCTACAATGAGCAGTTCTTC. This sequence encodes CASSLAAGGSYNEQFF.

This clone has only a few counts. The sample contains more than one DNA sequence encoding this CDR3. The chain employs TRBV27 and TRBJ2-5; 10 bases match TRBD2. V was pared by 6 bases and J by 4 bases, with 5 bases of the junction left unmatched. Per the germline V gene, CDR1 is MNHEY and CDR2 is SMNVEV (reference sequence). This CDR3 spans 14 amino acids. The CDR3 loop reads CASRRTSGGETQYF. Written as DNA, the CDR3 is TGTGCCAGCAGACGGACTAGCGGTGGAGAGACCCAGTACTTC.

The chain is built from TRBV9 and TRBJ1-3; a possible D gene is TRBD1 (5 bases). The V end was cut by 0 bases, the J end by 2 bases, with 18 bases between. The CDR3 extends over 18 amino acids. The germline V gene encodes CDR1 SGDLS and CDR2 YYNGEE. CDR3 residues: CASSVGGRMVQPGNTIYF. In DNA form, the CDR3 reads TGTGCCAGCAGCGTAGGGGGCCGTATGGTTCAGCCTGGAAACACCATATATTTT.

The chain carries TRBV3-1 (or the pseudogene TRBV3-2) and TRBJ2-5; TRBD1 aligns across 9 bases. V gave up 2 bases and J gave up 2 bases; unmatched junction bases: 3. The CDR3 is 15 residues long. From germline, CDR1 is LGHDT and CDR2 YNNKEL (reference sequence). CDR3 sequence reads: CASSQLGQGQETQYF. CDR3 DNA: TGTGCCAGCAGCCAATTAGGACAGGGGCAAGAGACCCAGTACTTC.

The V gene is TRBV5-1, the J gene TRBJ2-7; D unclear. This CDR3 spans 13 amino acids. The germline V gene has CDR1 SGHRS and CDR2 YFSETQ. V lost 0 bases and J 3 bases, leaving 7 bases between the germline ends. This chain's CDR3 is CASSLGTYYEQYF. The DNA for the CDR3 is TGCGCCAGCAGCTTGGGCACTTACTACGAGCAGTACTTC. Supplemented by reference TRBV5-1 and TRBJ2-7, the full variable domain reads KAGVTQTPRYLIKTRGQQVTLSCSPISGHRSVSWYQQTPGQGLQFLFEYFSETQRNKGNFPGRFSGRQFSNSRSEMNVSTLELGDSALYLCASSLGTYYEQYFGPGTRLTVT.

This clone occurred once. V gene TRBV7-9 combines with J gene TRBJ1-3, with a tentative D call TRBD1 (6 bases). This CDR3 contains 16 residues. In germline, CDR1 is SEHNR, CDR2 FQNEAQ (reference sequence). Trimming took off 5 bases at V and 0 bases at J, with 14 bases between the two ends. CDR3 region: CASSPRGQSSGNTIYF. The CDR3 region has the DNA TGTGCCAGCAGCCCCCGAGGACAGAGCTCTGGAAACACCATATATTTT.